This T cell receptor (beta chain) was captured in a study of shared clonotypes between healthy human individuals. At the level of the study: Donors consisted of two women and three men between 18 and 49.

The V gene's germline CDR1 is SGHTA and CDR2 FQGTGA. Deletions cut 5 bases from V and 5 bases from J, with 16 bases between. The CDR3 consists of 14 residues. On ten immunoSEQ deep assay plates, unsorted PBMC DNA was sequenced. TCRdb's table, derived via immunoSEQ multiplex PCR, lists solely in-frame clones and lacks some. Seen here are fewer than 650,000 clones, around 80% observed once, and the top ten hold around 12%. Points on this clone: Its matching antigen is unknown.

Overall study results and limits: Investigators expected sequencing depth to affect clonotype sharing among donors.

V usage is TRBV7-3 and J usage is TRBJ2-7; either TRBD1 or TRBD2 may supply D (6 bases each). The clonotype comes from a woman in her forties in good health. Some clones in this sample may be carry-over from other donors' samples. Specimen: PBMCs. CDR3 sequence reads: CASSPSGGPHEQYF. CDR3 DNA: TGTGCCAGCAGCCCAAGTGGGGGGCCACACGAGCAGTACTTC.